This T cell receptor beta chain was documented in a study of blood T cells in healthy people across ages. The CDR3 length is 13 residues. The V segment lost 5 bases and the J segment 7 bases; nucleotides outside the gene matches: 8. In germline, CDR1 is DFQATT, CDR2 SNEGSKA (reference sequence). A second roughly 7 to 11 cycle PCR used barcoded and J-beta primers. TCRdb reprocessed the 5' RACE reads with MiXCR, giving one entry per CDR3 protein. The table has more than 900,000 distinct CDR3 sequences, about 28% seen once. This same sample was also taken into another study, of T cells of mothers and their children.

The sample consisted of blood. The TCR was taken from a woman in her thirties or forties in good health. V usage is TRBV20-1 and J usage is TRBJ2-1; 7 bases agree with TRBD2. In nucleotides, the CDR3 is TGCAGTGCTGCCTGGACTAGGGTAAATGAGCAGTTCTTC. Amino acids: CSAAWTRVNEQFF.